The entry that follows covers one T cell receptor (beta chain) sequence. Original processing methods: By means of reference gene primer amplification, nucleated cell counts were estimated. The protocol was immunoSEQ multiplex PCR, while the TCRdb copy is restricted to in-frame clones and leaves out a portion. From that table come the V and J calls and clone size; the DNA was used to work out D and trimming. The sample has about 56,000 clones; approximately 88% are singletons. The data belong to a study of blood T cell repertoires in COVID-19. Study at large: Samples taken during acute and convalescent COVID-19 were collected in the United States, Italy and Spain. PBMCs, B-cell-depleted T cells, or T cells were the source of the cDNA or gDNA that made up the material.

Germline lookup yields CDR1 MGHDK and CDR2 SYGVNS. V was pared by 5 bases and J by 8 bases, with 6 bases of the junction left unmatched. This CDR3 comprises 13 residues. The clonotype comes from a human donor in a cohort sampled during active COVID-19. V gene TRBV25-1 combines with J gene TRBJ2-1, with 7 bases lining up with TRBD1. Input material: peripheral blood. CDR3 sequence (DNA): TGTGCCAGCAGTCAGAACAGGGGCTATGAGCAGTTCTTC. Protein: CASSQNRGYEQFF.